Listed here are 14 T cell receptor beta chains from one sample, sequenced in a study of T cell repertoires in cytomegalovirus infection. MiXCR, applied by TCRdb to the reads, yields one record per CDR3 protein. The data show approximately 500,000 distinct CDR3 sequences, with more than 25% seen just once and less than 15% held by the top ten. The sequencing sample was made of PBMCs. These receptors originate from a human donor in good health (CMV status not recorded). Some clones in this sample may be carry-over from other donors' samples.

The chain joins TRBV18 to TRBJ2-1; D is tentatively TRBD1 or TRBD2 (5 bases each). Germline loops: CDR1 KGHSH, CDR2 LQKENI. V dropped 2 bases and J dropped 7 bases, with 12 bases sitting between them. The CDR3 has 14 amino acids. CDR3 in DNA: TGTGCCAGCTCACCAGGGACGACGATTAATGAGCAGTTCTTC. Protein product: CASSPGTTINEQFF.

This clonotype has a handful of counts. The rearrangement uses TRBV12-3 or TRBV12-4 and TRBJ2-3, with TRBD2 matching over 7 bases. CDR3 length equals 15 residues. Trimming took 5 bases from V and 2 from J; bases not matched to a gene: 7. The CDR3 loop is CASSTAGLLTDTQYF. CDR3 DNA sequence: TGTGCCAGCAGTACAGCGGGATTGCTCACAGATACGCAGTATTTT.

This chain joins TRBV19 and TRBJ2-5; 9 nucleotides match TRBD1. Per germline, CDR1 LNHDA and CDR2 SQIVND (reference sequence). Trimming removed 10 bases from V and 2 bases from J; junction bases left unmatched: 8. This CDR3 spans 14 amino acids. In DNA, the CDR3 is TGTGCCACCCAGCCGGGACAGGGACAAGAGACCCAGTACTTC. This translates into CATQPGQGQETQYF.

This clonotype appeared once. V usage is TRBV20-1 and J usage is TRBJ2-1; TRBD2 matches 11 bases. V shed 6 bases, J shed 3 bases, and the junction held 19 bases outside the gene matches. This CDR3 is built from 19 residues. CDR1 DFQATT and CDR2 SNEGSKA come from the germline V gene (reference sequence). CDR3 coding DNA: TGCAGTGCCACCTCGAGACTAGCGGGACCATGGGGTAACTACAATGAGCAGTTCTTC. This sequence encodes CSATSRLAGPWGNYNEQFF.

This clonotype was counted between two and nine times. This chain uses TRBV12-3 or TRBV12-4 with TRBJ2-6, with 10 nucleotides matching TRBD2. J gave up 4 bases and V 3 bases, and 6 bases lay outside the gene matches. The CDR3 covers 17 residues. The CDR3 is CASSFSSGSFGANVLTF. CDR3 nucleotide sequence: TGTGCCAGCAGTTTTTCTAGCGGGAGCTTCGGGGCCAACGTCCTGACTTTC.

This chain connects TRBV7-2 to TRBJ2-7; D gene unclear. CDR1 and CDR2 (germline): SGHTA, FQGNSA. CDR3 length equals 15 residues. The ends were cut back, 5 bases at V and 0 bases at J, with 14 bases in the middle. DNA for the CDR3: TGTGCCAGCAGCGGGGTGCGCGGCCGCTCCTACGAGCAGTACTTC. Its protein is CASSGVRGRSYEQYF.

The rearrangement joins TRBV7-2 to TRBJ2-1, with 10 bases identical to TRBD2. Germline V gives CDR1 SGHTA, CDR2 FQGNSA. The V segment lost 10 bases and the J segment 2 bases; nucleotides outside the gene matches: 20. The CDR3 length is 19 residues. Written as DNA, the CDR3 is TGTGCCAACAGTTGGGGTGGGCTAGCGGGAGTAGGAACCTACAATGAGCAGTTCTTC. It translates to CANSWGGLAGVGTYNEQFF.

The chain employs TRBV29-1 and TRBJ2-1, with TRBD2 identical over 8 bases. The CDR3 has 12 amino acids. Germline lookup yields CDR1 SQVTM and CDR2 ANQGSEA. V was pared by 6 bases and J by 9 bases, with 7 bases of the junction left unmatched. The CDR3 is CSVYAGGLEQFF. The CDR3 DNA reads as TGCAGCGTGTACGCGGGAGGACTTGAGCAGTTCTTC.

This rearrangement joins TRBV24-1 to TRBJ2-2; a possible D gene is TRBD1 (6 bases). V shed 3 bases and J shed 4 bases, with 14 bases lying between them. This CDR3 has 16 residues. Germline-derived CDR1 and CDR2 are KGHDR and SFDVKD. The chain's CDR3 is CATSDPQGTVTGELFF. CDR3 sequence (DNA): TGTGCCACCAGTGATCCACAGGGAACTGTCACCGGGGAGCTGTTTTTT.

This chain uses TRBV2 with TRBJ2-3; D gene ambiguous. The V gene's germline CDR1 is SNHLY and CDR2 FYNNEI. This CDR3 has 12 amino acids. V was pared by 0 bases and J by 6 bases, with 4 bases between. The CDR3 DNA sequence: TGTGCCAGCAGTGAAGCGATTGATACGCAGTATTTT. Translation: CASSEAIDTQYF.

This clonotype was seen ten or more times. The chain is built from TRBV7-6 and TRBJ1-1, with D possibly being TRBD1 (5 bases). V was shortened by 2 bases and J by 0 bases, with 10 bases between the two germline ends. Germline assignment: CDR1 SGHVS and CDR2 FNYEAQ. The CDR3 totals 15 residues. The CDR3 sequence: CASSLMGGMNTEAFF. The CDR3 region has the DNA TGTGCCAGCAGCTTAATGGGGGGGATGAACACTGAAGCTTTCTTT. Looking up the rest from reference TRBV7-6 and TRBJ1-1 gives the full variable domain: GAGVSQSPRYKVTKRGQDVALRCDPISGHVSLYWYRQALGQGPEFLTYFNYEAQQDKSGLPNDRFSAERPEGSISTLTIQRTEQRDSAMYRCASSLMGGMNTEAFFGQGTRLTVV.

Many counts were recorded for this clonotype. The chain carries TRBV7-2 and TRBJ2-5; TRBD1 matches at 8 bases. V dropped 5 bases and J dropped 9; count of bases not matched to a gene: 11. This CDR3 has 14 residues. Germline loops: CDR1 SGHTA, CDR2 FQGNSA. The CDR3 is CASSPRTGFGAQYF. As DNA, the CDR3 is TGTGCCAGCAGCCCGAGGACAGGGTTTGGAGCCCAGTACTTC.

The table lists this clonotype with a few counts. The V and J genes are TRBV19 and TRBJ1-2, with D uncertain. The CDR3 length is 13 residues. Germline-derived CDR1 and CDR2 are LNHDA and SQIVND (reference sequence). Trimming stripped 7 bases from V and 1 base from J, with 10 bases between. CDR3 loop: CASISTHNYGYTF. The CDR3 DNA sequence: TGTGCCAGTATCTCGACCCATAACTATGGCTACACCTTC.

This clonotype appeared many times. The rearrangement uses TRBV7-2 and TRBJ2-3; weak D call: TRBD1 (6 bases). The germline V gene has CDR1 SGHTA and CDR2 FQGNSA. V was pared by 5 bases and J by 5 bases, with 14 bases between. This CDR3 contains 14 residues. The CDR3 bases are TGTGCCAGCAGCCTAGACAGGTCGAGAGATACGCAGTATTTT. This sequence encodes CASSLDRSRDTQYF.